Sequencing of this T cell receptor (beta chain) was carried out in a study of blood T cell repertoires in COVID-19. Method: immunoSEQ multiplex PCR; TCRdb's copy keeps in-frame clones and lacks some. The sample lists over 600,000 clones; 90% were seen once. The CDR3 consists of 15 residues. Deletions cut 4 bases from V and 4 bases from J, with 16 bases between. Germline V gives CDR1 SGHTA, CDR2 FQGNSA. The TCR originated in a young woman with acute or convalescent COVID-19. Sequenced: peripheral blood. The genes are TRBV7-2 and TRBJ1-2; a possible D gene is TRBD1 (5 bases). CDR3 residues: CASSYRQPSVYGYTF. For the CDR3, the DNA is TGTGCCAGCAGCTACAGGCAACCTTCCGTCTATGGCTACACCTTC.